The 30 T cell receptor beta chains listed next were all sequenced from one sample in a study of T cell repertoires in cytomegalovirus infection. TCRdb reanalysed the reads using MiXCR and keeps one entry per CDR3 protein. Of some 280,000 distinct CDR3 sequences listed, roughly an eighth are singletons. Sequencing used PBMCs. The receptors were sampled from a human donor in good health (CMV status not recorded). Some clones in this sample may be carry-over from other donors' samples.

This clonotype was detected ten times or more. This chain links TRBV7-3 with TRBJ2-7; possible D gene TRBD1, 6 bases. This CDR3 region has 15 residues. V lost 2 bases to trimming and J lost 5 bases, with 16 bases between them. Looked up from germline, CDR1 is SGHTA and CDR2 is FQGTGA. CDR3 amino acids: CASSLFGDKTDEQYF. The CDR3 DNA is TGTGCCAGCAGCTTATTTGGGGACAAAACGGACGAGCAGTACTTC.

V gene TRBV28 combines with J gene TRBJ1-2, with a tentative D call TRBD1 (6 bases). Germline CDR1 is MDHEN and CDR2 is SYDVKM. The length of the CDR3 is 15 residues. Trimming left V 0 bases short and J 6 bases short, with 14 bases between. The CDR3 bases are TGTGCCAGCAGTTTATGGCAGGGGCCCAGCGATGGCTACACCTTC. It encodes CASSLWQGPSDGYTF.

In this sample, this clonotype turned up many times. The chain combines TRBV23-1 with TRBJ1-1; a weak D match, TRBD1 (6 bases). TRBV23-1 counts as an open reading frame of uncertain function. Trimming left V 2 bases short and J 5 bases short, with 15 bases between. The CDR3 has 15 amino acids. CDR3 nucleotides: TGCGCCAGCAGTCAAGGCCAGACAGGCCGAACTGAAGCTTTCTTT. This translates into CASSQGQTGRTEAFF.

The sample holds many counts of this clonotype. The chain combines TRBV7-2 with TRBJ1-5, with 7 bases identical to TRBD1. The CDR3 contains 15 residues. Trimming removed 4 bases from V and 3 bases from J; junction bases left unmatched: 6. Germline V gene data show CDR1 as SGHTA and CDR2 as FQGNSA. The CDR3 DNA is TGTGCCAGCAGCTCCGCCGGGACAGCCAATCAGCCCCAGCATTTT. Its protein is CASSSAGTANQPQHF. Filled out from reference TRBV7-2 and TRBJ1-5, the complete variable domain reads GAGVSQSPSNKVTEKGKDVELRCDPISGHTALYWYRQSLGQGLEFLIYFQGNSAPDKSGLPSDRFSAERTGGSVSTLTIQRTQQEDSAVYLCASSSAGTANQPQHFGDGTRLSIL.

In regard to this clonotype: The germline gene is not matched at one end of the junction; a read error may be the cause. The CDR3 DNA follows: TGTGCCAGCAGCCAAGGGACAACGCTGTTTTTT. Translation gives CASSQGTTLFF. The genes are TRBV4-1 and TRBJ2-2; the D gene is possibly TRBD1 (6 bases). This CDR3 has 11 residues. The germline V gene encodes CDR1 MGHRA and CDR2 YSYEKL.

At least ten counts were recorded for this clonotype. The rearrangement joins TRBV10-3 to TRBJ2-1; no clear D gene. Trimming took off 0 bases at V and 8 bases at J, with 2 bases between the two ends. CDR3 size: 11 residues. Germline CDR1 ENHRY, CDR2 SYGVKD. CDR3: CAISESYEQFF. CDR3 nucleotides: TGTGCCATCAGTGAGTCGTATGAGCAGTTCTTC.

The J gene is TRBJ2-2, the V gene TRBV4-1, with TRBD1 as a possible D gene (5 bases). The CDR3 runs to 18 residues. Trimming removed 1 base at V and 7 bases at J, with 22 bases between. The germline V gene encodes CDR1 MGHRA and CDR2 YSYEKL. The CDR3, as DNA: TGCGCCAGCAGCCAAGTCATTGGGTCGAAGGGGCATAACGGGGAGCTGTTTTTT. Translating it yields CASSQVIGSKGHNGELFF.

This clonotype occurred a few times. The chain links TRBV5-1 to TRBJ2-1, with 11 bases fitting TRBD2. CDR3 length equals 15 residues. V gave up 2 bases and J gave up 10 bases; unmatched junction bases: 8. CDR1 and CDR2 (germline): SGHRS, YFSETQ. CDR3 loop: CASSLLAGESKEQFF. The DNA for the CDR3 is TGCGCCAGCAGCTTACTAGCGGGAGAGTCGAAAGAGCAGTTCTTC.

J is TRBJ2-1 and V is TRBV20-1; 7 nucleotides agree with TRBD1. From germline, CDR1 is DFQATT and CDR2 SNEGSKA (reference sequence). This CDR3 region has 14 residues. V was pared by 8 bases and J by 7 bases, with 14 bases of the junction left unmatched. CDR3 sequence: CSLAGTVSGNEQFF. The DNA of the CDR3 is TGCAGTCTTGCTGGGACAGTCTCTGGGAATGAGCAGTTCTTC.

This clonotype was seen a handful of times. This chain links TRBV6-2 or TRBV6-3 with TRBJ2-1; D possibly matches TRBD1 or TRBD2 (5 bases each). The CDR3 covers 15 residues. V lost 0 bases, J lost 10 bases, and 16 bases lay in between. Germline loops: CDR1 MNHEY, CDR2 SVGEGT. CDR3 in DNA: TGTGCCAGCAGTTACTCGGTGGGGGTTTCTGAAGAGCAGTTCTTC. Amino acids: CASSYSVGVSEEQFF.

For the CDR3, the DNA is TGCGCCAGCAGCTTGGATTTCAGCGAGCAGTACTTC. Translation: CASSLDFSEQYF. The V and J genes are TRBV5-1 and TRBJ2-7; D ambiguous. The CDR3 runs 12 residues. Germline lookup yields CDR1 SGHRS and CDR2 YFSETQ. Deletions cut 0 bases from V and 6 bases from J, with 7 bases between.

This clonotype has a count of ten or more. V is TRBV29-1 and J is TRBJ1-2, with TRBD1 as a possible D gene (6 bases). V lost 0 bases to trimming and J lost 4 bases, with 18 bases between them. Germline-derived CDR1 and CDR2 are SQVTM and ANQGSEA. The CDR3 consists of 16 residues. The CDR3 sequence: CSVEDVERGAPYGYTF. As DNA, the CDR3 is TGCAGCGTTGAAGATGTCGAGAGGGGGGCCCCCTATGGCTACACCTTC.

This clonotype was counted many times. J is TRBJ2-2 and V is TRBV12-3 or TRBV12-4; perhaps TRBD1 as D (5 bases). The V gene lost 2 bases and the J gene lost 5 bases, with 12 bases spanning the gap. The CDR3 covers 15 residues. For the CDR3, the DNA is TGTGCCAGCAGTTTACCCCAGGGTAGGACCGGGGAGCTGTTTTTT. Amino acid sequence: CASSLPQGRTGELFF.

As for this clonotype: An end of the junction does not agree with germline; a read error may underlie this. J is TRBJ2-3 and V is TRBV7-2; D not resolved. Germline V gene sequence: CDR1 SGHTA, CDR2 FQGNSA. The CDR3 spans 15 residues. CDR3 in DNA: TGTGTCAGCAGCCTGGACGGAGCTAGCACAGATACGCAGTATTTT. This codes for CVSSLDGASTDTQYF.

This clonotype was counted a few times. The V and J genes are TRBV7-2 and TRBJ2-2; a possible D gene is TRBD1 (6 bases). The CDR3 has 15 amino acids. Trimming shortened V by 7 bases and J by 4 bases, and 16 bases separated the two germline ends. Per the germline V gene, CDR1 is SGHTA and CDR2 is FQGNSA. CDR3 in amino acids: CASNQQGVGTGELFF. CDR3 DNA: TGTGCCAGCAACCAACAGGGTGTAGGCACCGGGGAGCTGTTTTTT. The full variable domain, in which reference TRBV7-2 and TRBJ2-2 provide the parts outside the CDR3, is GAGVSQSPSNKVTEKGKDVELRCDPISGHTALYWYRQSLGQGLEFLIYFQGNSAPDKSGLPSDRFSAERTGGSVSTLTIQRTQQEDSAVYLCASNQQGVGTGELFFGEGSRLTVL.

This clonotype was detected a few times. The chain's CDR3 is CASSYDRGSIWATDTQYF. The CDR3 nucleotides read TGTGCCAGCAGCTATGACAGGGGTTCAATATGGGCCACAGATACGCAGTATTTT. The rearrangement joins TRBV6-2 or TRBV6-3 to TRBJ2-3, with 8 bases matching TRBD1. The CDR3 covers 18 residues. The V segment lost 6 bases and the J segment 2 bases; nucleotides outside the gene matches: 16. Germline lookup yields CDR1 MNHEY and CDR2 SVGEGT.

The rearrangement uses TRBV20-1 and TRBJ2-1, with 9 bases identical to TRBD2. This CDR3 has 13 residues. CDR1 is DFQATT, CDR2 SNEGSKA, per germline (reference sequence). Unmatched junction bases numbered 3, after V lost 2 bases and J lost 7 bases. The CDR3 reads CSARTSGLNEQFF. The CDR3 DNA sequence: TGCAGTGCTAGAACTAGCGGGCTTAATGAGCAGTTCTTC.

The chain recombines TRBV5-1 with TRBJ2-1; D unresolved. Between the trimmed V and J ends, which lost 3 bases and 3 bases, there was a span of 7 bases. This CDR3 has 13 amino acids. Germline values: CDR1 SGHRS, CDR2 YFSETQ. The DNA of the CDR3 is TGCGCCAGCAGCTACGACGACTACAATGAGCAGTTCTTC. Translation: CASSYDDYNEQFF.

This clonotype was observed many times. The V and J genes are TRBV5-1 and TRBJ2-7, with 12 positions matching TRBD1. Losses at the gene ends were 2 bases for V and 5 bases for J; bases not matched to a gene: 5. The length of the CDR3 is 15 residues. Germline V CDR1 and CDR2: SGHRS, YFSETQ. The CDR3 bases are TGCGCCAGCAGCTTCTCGGGACAGGGGGCCCACGAGCAGTACTTC. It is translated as CASSFSGQGAHEQYF.

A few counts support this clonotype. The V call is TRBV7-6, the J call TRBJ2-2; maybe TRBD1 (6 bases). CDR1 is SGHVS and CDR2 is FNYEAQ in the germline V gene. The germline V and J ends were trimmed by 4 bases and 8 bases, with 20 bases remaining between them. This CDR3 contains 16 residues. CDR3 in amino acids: CASSYLGQPSSGELFF. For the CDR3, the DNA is TGTGCCAGCAGCTACCTTGGACAGCCTTCCTCTGGGGAGCTGTTTTTT.

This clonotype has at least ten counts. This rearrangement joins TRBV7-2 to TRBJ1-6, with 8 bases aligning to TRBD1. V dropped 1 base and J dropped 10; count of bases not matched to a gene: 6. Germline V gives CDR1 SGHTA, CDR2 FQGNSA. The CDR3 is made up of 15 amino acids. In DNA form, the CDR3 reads TGTGCCAGCAGCTTAGGGGGACAGGCGCGCTCACCCCTCCACTTT. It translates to CASSLGGQARSPLHF.

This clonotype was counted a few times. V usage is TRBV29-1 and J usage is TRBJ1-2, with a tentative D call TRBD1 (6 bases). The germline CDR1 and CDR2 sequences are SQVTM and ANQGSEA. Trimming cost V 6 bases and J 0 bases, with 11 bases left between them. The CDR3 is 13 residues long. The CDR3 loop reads CSVRDTANYGYTF. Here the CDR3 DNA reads TGCAGCGTCCGGGACACTGCTAACTATGGCTACACCTTC.

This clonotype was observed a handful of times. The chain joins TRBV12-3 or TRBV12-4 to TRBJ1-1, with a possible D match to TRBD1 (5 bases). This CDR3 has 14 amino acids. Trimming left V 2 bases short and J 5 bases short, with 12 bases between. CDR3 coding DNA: TGTGCCAGCAGTTTAACCAGGGCGGGGACTGAAGCTTTCTTT. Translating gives CASSLTRAGTEAFF.

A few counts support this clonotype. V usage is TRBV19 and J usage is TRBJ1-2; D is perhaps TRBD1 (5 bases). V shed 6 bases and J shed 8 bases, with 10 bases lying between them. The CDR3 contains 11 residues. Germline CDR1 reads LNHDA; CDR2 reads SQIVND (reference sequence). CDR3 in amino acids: CASRRGEGYTF. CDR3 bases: TGTGCCAGTAGACGGGGGGAAGGCTACACCTTC. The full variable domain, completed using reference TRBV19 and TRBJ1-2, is DGGITQSPKYLFRKEGQNVTLSCEQNLNHDAMYWYRQDPGQGLRLIYYSQIVNDFQKGDIAEGYSVSREKKESFPLTVTSAQKNPTAFYLCASRRGEGYTFGSGTRLTVV.

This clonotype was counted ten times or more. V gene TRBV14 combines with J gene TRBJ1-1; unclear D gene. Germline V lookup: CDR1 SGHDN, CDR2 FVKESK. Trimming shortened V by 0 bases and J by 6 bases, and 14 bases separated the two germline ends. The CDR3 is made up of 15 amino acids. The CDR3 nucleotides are TGTGCCAGCAGCCAAGAAGTCGGAGGGTTAGCTGAAGCTTTCTTT. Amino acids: CASSQEVGGLAEAFF. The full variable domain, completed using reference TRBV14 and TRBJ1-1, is EAGVTQFPSHSVIEKGQTVTLRCDPISGHDNLYWYRRVMGKEIKFLLHFVKESKQDESGMPNNRFLAERTGGTYSTLKVQPAELEDSGVYFCASSQEVGGLAEAFFGQGTRLTVV.

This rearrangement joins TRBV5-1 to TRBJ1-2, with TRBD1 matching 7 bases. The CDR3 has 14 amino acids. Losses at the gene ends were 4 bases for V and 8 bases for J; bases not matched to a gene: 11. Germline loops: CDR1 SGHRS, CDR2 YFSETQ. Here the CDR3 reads CASSLKGDRAGYTF. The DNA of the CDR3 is TGCGCCAGCAGCCTAAAAGGAGACAGGGCCGGCTACACCTTC. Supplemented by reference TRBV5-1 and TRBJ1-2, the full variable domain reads KAGVTQTPRYLIKTRGQQVTLSCSPISGHRSVSWYQQTPGQGLQFLFEYFSETQRNKGNFPGRFSGRQFSNSRSEMNVSTLELGDSALYLCASSLKGDRAGYTFGSGTRLTVV.

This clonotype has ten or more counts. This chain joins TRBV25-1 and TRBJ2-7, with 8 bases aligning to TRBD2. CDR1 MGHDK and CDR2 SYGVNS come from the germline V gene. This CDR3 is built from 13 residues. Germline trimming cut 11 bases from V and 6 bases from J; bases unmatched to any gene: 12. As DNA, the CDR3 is TGTGCCCGCTTATCGAGCGGGAGTTGCGAGCAGTACTTC. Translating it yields CARLSSGSCEQYF.

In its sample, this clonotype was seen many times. CDR3 coding DNA: TGTGCCAGCAGCCCAATGACTAGCGGGAGGGGCACAGATACGCAGTATTTT. This encodes CASSPMTSGRGTDTQYF. The chain carries TRBV7-9 and TRBJ2-3; 14 bases match TRBD2. Germline trimming cut 5 bases from V and 1 base from J; bases unmatched to any gene: 5. The CDR3 covers 17 residues. Germline V CDR1 and CDR2: SEHNR, FQNEAQ (reference sequence).

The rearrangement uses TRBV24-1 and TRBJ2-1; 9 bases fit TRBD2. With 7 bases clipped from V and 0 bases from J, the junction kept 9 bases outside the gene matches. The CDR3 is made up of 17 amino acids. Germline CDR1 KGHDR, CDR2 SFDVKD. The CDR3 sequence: CATSQPSGTSSYNEQFF. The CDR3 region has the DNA TGTGCCACCAGCCAACCTAGCGGGACCAGCTCCTACAATGAGCAGTTCTTC.

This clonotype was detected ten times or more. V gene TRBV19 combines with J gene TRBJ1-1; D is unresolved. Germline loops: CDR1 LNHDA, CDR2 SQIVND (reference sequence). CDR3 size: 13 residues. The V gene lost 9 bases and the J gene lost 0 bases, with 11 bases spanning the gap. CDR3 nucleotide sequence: TGTGCCAGCGATAAAGGGATGAACACTGAAGCTTTCTTT. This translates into CASDKGMNTEAFF.